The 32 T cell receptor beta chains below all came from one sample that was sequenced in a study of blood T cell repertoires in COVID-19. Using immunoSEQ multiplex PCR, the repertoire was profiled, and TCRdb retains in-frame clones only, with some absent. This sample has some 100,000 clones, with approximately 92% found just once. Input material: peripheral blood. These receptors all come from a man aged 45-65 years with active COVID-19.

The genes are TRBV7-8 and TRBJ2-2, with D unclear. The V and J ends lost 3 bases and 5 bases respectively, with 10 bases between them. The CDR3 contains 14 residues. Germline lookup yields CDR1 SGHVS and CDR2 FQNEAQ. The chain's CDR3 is CASSFSTRTGELFF. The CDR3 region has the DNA TGTGCCAGCAGCTTTTCAACTCGGACCGGGGAGCTGTTTTTT.

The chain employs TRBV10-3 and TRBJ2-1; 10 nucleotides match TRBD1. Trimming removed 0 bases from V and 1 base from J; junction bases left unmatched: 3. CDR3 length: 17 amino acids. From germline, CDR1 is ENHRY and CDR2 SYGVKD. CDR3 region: CAISESRGQGSYNEQFF. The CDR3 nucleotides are TGTGCCATCAGTGAGTCGAGGGGACAGGGGTCCTACAATGAGCAGTTCTTC.

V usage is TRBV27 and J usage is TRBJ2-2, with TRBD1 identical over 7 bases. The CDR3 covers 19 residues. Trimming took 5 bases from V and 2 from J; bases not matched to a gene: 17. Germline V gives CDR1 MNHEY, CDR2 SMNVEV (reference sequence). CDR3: CASSPSYRQGEGNTGELFF. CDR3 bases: TGTGCCAGCAGTCCGAGTTATAGACAGGGAGAAGGAAACACCGGGGAGCTGTTTTTT.

This CDR3 reads CASDRGREPQHF. In nucleotides, the CDR3 is TGTGCCAGCGATAGGGGGCGGGAGCCCCAGCATTTT. The chain recombines TRBV6-6 with TRBJ1-5; the match to TRBD1 covers 7 bases. CDR1 MNHNY and CDR2 SVGAGI come from the germline V gene (reference sequence). Trimming removed 8 bases from V and 8 bases from J; junction bases left unmatched: 6. The CDR3 has 12 amino acids.

Written as DNA, the CDR3 is TGTGCCAGCAGAGGTCAGTCGGGGACAGACTACAATGAGCAGTTCTTC. Translating it yields CASRGQSGTDYNEQFF. This chain connects TRBV2 to TRBJ2-1; TRBD1 agrees at 7 bases. The CDR3 extends over 16 amino acids. From germline, CDR1 is SNHLY and CDR2 FYNNEI. Losses at the gene ends were 6 bases for V and 3 bases for J; bases not matched to a gene: 11.

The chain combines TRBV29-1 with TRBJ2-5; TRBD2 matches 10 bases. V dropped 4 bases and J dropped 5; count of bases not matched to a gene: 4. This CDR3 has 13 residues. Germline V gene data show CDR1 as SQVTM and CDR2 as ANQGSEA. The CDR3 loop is CSVVPSGSETQYF. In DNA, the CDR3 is TGCAGCGTTGTGCCTAGCGGGAGTGAGACCCAGTACTTC.

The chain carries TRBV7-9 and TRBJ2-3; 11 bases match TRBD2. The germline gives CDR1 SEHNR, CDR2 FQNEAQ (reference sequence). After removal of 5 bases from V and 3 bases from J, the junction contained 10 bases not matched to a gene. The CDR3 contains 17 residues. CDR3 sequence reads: CASSEQTSGMRTDTQYF. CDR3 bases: TGTGCCAGCAGCGAACAGACTAGCGGGATGAGGACAGATACGCAGTATTTT.

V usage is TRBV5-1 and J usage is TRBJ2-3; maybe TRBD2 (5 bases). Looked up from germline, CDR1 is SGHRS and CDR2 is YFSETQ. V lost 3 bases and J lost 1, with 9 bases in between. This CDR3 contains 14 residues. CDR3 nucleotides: TGCGCCAGCAGCTGGGGAGTACGCACAGATACGCAGTATTTT. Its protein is CASSWGVRTDTQYF. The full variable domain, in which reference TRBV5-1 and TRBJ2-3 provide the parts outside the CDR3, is KAGVTQTPRYLIKTRGQQVTLSCSPISGHRSVSWYQQTPGQGLQFLFEYFSETQRNKGNFPGRFSGRQFSNSRSEMNVSTLELGDSALYLCASSWGVRTDTQYFGPGTRLTVL.

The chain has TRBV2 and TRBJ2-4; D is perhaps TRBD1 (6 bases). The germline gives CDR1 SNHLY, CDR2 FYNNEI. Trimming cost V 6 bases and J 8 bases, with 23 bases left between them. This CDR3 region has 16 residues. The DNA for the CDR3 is TGTGCCAGCAGCCTCGGAGCCCCAGGGGCAGGGTACATTCAGTACTTC. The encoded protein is CASSLGAPGAGYIQYF.

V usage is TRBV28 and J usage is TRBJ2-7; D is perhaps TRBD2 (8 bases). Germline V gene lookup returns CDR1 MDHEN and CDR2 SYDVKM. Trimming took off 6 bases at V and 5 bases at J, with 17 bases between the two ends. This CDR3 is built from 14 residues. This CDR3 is CASSPGGREDEQYF. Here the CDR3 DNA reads TGTGCCAGCAGCCCAGGGGGGCGGGAGGACGAGCAGTACTTC.

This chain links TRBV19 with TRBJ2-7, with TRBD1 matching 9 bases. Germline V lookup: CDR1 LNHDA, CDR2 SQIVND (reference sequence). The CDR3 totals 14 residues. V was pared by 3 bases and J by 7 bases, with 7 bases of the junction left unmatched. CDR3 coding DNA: TGTGCCAGTAGTATCCTGGGACAGGGAACTGAGCAGTACTTC. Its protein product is CASSILGQGTEQYF.

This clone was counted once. The CDR3 sequence is CASSLRGTGSSLNTGELFF. The CDR3 nucleotides are TGTGCCAGCAGCTTAAGGGGGACAGGGTCGTCCCTGAACACCGGGGAGCTGTTTTTT. The J gene is TRBJ2-2, the V gene TRBV7-3, with 9 bases lining up with TRBD1. The CDR3 spans 19 residues. Trimming took 1 base from V and 1 from J; bases not matched to a gene: 10. The V gene's germline CDR1 is SGHTA and CDR2 FQGTGA.

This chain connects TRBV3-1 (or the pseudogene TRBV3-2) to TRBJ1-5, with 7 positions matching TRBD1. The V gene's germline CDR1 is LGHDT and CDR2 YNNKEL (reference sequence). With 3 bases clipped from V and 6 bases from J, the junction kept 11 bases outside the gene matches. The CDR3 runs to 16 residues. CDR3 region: CASSQDLAGGGQPQHF. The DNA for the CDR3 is TGTGCCAGCAGCCAGGATTTGGCAGGGGGTGGTCAGCCCCAGCATTTT.

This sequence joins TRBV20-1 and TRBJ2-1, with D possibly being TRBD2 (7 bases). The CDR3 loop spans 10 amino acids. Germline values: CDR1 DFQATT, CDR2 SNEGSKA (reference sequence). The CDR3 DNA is TGCAGGGGGGGCGGGAGTGTTCAGTTCTTC. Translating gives CRGGGSVQFF.

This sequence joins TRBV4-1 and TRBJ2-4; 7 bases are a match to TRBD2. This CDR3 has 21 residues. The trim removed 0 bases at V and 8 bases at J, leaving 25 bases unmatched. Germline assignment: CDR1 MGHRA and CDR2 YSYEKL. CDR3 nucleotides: TGCGCCAGCAGCCAAGATTCGGCAGGTTGGGCTAGCGGTCCGGGCACGGACATTCAGTACTTC. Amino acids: CASSQDSAGWASGPGTDIQYF.

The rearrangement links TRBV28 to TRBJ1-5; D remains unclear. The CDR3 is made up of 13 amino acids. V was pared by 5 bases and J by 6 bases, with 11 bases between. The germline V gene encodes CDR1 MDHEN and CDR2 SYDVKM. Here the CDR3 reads CASSPPPTQPQHF. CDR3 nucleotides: TGTGCCAGCAGTCCCCCCCCTACTCAGCCCCAGCATTTT.

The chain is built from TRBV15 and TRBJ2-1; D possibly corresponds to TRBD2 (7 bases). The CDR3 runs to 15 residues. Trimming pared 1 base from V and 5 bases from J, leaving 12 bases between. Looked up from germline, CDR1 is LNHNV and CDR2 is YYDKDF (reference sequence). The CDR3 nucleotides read TGTGCCACCAGCAGAGCCGGGGGGCAAAACAATGAGCAGTTCTTC. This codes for CATSRAGGQNNEQFF.

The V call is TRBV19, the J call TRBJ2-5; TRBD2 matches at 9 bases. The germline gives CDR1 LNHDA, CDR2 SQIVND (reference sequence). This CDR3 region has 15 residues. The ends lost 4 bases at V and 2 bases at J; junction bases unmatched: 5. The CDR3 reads CASSTGTSLQETQYF. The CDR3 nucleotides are TGTGCCAGTAGTACCGGGACTAGCCTTCAAGAGACCCAGTACTTC.

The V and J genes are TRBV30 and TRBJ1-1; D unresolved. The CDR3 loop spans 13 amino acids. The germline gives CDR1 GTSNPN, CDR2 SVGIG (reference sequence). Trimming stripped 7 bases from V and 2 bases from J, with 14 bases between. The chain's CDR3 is CASEVRDNTEAFF. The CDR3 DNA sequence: TGTGCCTCGGAGGTCCGAGACAACACTGAAGCTTTCTTT.

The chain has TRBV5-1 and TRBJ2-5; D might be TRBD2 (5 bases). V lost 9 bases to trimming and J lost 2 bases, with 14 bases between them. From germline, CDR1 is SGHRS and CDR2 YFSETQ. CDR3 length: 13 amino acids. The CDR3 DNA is TGCGCCACCGGACGGGGTGAACAAGAGACCCAGTACTTC. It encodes CATGRGEQETQYF.

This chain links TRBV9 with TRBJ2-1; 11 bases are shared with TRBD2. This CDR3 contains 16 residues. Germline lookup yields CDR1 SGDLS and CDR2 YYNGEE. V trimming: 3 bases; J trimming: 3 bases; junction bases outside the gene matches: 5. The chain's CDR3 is CASSERLAGIYNEQFF. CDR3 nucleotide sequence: TGTGCCAGCAGCGAGCGACTAGCGGGAATCTACAATGAGCAGTTCTTC. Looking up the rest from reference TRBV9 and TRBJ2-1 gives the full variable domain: DSGVTQTPKHLITATGQRVTLRCSPRSGDLSVYWYQQSLDQGLQFLIQYYNGEERAKGNILERFSAQQFPDLHSELNLSSLELGDSALYFCASSERLAGIYNEQFFGPGTRLTVL.

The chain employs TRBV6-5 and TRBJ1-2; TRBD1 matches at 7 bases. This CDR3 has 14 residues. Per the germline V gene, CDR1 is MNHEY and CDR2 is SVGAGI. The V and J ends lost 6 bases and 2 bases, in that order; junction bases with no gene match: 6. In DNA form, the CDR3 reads TGTGCCAGCAGGGTAACGACAGGGAACTATGGCTACACCTTC. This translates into CASRVTTGNYGYTF.

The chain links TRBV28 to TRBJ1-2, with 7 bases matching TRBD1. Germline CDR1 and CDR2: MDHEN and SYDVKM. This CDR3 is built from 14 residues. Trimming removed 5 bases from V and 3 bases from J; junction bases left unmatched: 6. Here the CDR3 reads CASSVPGQDYGYTF. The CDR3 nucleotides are TGTGCCAGCAGTGTCCCCGGACAGGACTATGGCTACACCTTC.

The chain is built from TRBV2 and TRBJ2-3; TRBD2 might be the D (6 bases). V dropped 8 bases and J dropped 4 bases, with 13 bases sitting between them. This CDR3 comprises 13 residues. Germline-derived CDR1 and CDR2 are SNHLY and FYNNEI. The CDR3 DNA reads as TGTGCCAGCGATGAAACGGGGGCAGATACGCAGTATTTT. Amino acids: CASDETGADTQYF.

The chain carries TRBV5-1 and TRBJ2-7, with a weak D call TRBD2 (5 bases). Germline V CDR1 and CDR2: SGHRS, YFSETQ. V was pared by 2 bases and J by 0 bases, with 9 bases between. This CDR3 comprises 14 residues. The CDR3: CASSFSGDSYEQYF. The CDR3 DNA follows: TGCGCCAGCAGCTTCTCCGGGGACTCCTACGAGCAGTACTTC.

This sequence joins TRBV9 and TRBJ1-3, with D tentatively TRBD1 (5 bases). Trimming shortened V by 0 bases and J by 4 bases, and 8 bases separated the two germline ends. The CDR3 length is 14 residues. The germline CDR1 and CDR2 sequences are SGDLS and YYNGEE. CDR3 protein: CASSVAGSGNTIYF. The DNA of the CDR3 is TGTGCCAGCAGCGTAGCAGGGTCGGGAAACACCATATATTTT.

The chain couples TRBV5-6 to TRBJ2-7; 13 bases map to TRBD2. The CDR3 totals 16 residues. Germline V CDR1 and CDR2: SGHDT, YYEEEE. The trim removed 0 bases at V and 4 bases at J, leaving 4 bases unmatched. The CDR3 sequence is CASSLAGTSGMYEQYF. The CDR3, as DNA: TGTGCCAGCAGCTTGGCCGGGACTAGCGGGATGTACGAGCAGTACTTC.

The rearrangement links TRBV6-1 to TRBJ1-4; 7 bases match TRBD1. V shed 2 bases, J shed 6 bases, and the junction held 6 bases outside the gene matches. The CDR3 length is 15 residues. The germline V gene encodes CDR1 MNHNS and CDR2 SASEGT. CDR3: CASSERPGGYEKLFF. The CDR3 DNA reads TGTGCCAGCAGTGAACGGCCAGGGGGGTATGAAAAACTGTTTTTT.

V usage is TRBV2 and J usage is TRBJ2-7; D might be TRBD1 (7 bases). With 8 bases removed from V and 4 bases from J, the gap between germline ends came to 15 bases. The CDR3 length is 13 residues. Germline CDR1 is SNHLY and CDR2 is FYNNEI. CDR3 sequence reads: CASWRDSQYEQYF. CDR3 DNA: TGTGCCAGCTGGAGGGACAGTCAATACGAGCAGTACTTC.

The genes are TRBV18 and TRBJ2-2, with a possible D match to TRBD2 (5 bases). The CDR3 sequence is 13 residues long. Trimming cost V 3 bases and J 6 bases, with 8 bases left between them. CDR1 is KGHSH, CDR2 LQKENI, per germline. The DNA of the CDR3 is TGTGCCAGCTCACCCCAGGAGGCCGGGGAGCTGTTTTTT. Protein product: CASSPQEAGELFF.

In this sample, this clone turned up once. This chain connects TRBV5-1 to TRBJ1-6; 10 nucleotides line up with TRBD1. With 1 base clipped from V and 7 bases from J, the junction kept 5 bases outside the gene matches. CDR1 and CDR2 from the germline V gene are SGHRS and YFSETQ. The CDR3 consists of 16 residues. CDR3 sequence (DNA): TGCGCCAGCAGCTTGACGGGACAGGGGTCGAATTCACCCCTCCACTTT. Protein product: CASSLTGQGSNSPLHF. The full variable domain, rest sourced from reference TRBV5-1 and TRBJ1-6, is KAGVTQTPRYLIKTRGQQVTLSCSPISGHRSVSWYQQTPGQGLQFLFEYFSETQRNKGNFPGRFSGRQFSNSRSEMNVSTLELGDSALYLCASSLTGQGSNSPLHFGNGTRLTVT.

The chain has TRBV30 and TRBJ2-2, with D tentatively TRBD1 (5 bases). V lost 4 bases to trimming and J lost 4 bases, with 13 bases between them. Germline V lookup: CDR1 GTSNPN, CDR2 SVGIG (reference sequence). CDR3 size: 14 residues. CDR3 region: CAWNMDTFTGELFF. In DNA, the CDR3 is TGTGCCTGGAATATGGACACATTCACCGGGGAGCTGTTTTTT.